This T cell receptor (beta chain) originates from a study of CD8+CD57+ T cells in acquired aplastic anemia. Study information: DNA per sorted CD4+ or CD8+ sample ranged roughly 0.19 to 30 ug, averaging around 3.2 ug. The study's findings and limits: Significant differences in CD8+ Simpson's diversity were not observed between patients and controls.

Genomic DNA was employed as the template in profiling TCR beta VDJ and CDR3. TCRdb re-derived calls from the reads in MiXCR, one entry per CDR3 protein. The sample yields about 160,000 distinct CDR3 sequences, 71% seen once. Germline CDR1 and CDR2: SGHDT and YYEEEE. The ends lost 4 bases at V and 8 bases at J; junction bases unmatched: 10. This CDR3 spans 15 amino acids. Concerning this clonotype itself: Its antigen is undetermined.

The sequenced patients had an expansion of CD8+CD57+ cells seen by flow cytometry. With no exception, the patients had severe acquired aplastic anemia. The V call is TRBV5-6, the J call TRBJ2-1; 9 bases agree with TRBD1. The sample comprised sorted CD4+, CD8+, or CD8+CD57+ T cells (not recorded which) from PBMCs. The sequence was obtained from a human donor with aplastic anemia. CDR3 loop: CASSLGQGRNDEQFF. CDR3 DNA: TGTGCCAGCAGCCTCGGACAGGGGCGGAACGATGAGCAGTTCTTC.